The rows below give T cell receptor beta chains drawn from one sample of a study of CD8 T cells in Susac syndrome. Using its own MiXCR run on the immunoSEQ multiplex PCR reads, TCRdb lists one record per CDR3 protein. Here the sample spans under 95,000 distinct CDR3 sequences, roughly 94% being singletons. Input material: CD4+ T cells from PBMCs. All receptors derive from a human donor with Susac syndrome. The CDR3 runs from the conserved cysteine through the conserved F or W. D genes are given only for firm matches. Only part of the rows carry a size: once, few, many, or a class if the clone is expanded.

v_call: TRBV14
d_call: TRBD1
clone_size: .
j_call: TRBJ1-2
cdr3_aa: CASSRLGQGDDGYTF
cdr3_nt: TGTGCCAGCAGCCGCCTGGGACAGGGGGACGATGGCTACACCTTC

v_call: TRBV20-1
d_call: TRBD1
clone_size: .
j_call: TRBJ2-5
cdr3_aa: CSASFRTGAQETQYF
cdr3_nt: TGCAGTGCTAGCTTCCGGACAGGCGCTCAAGAGACCCAGTACTTC

v_call: TRBV29-1
d_call: .
clone_size: .
j_call: TRBJ1-3
cdr3_aa: CSVVEYSGNTIYF
cdr3_nt: TGCAGCGTTGTCGAGTACTCTGGAAACACCATATATTTT

v_call: TRBV7-2
d_call: TRBD2
clone_size: .
j_call: TRBJ2-1
cdr3_aa: CASSTRLAGGLVAFF
cdr3_nt: TGTGCCAGCAGCACTAGACTAGCGGGGGGGCTTGTGGCGTTCTTC

v_call: TRBV27
d_call: .
clone_size: .
j_call: TRBJ1-5
cdr3_aa: CASGSNQPQHF
cdr3_nt: TGTGCCAGCGGTAGCAATCAGCCCCAGCATTTT

v_call: TRBV5-1
d_call: .
clone_size: .
j_call: TRBJ2-5
cdr3_aa: CASSFGQGRETQYF
cdr3_nt: TGCGCCAGCAGCTTTGGCCAGGGCCGGGAGACCCAGTACTTC

v_call: TRBV12-3/TRBV12-4
d_call: .
clone_size: .
j_call: TRBJ2-7
cdr3_aa: CASSFREKGLREQYF
cdr3_nt: TGTGCCAGCAGTTTTCGGGAAAAGGGTCTACGGGAGCAGTACTTC

v_call: TRBV29-1
d_call: TRBD1
clone_size: once
j_call: TRBJ2-7
cdr3_aa: CSVDRTGSYEQYF
cdr3_nt: TGCAGCGTTGACCGGACAGGTTCCTACGAGCAGTACTTC

v_call: TRBV7-9
d_call: .
clone_size: .
j_call: TRBJ1-3
cdr3_aa: CASSFSSGDTIYF
cdr3_nt: TGTGCCAGCAGCTTTAGTTCGGGGGACACCATATATTTT

v_call: TRBV5-6
d_call: .
clone_size: .
j_call: TRBJ2-2
cdr3_aa: CASRGAGRGELFF
cdr3_nt: TGTGCCAGCAGGGGTGCAGGGCGGGGGGAGCTGTTTTTT

v_call: TRBV20-1
d_call: TRBD1
clone_size: .
j_call: TRBJ2-5
cdr3_aa: CSAVTGWQAQYF
cdr3_nt: TGCAGTGCTGTGACAGGGTGGCAGGCCCAGTACTTC

v_call: TRBV7-2
d_call: TRBD2
clone_size: .
j_call: TRBJ2-7
cdr3_aa: CASSPTSGGFYEQYF
cdr3_nt: TGTGCCAGCAGCCCCACTAGCGGCGGGTTCTACGAGCAGTACTTC

v_call: TRBV3-1
d_call: TRBD1
clone_size: .
j_call: TRBJ1-5
cdr3_aa: CASSQESRGRNQPQHF
cdr3_nt: TGTGCCAGCAGCCAAGAGTCGAGGGGGCGCAATCAGCCCCAGCATTTT

v_call: TRBV19
d_call: TRBD2
clone_size: .
j_call: TRBJ2-7
cdr3_aa: CANTGTTTYEQYF
cdr3_nt: TGTGCCAACACCGGGACTACGACCTACGAGCAGTACTTC

v_call: TRBV6-6
d_call: .
clone_size: .
j_call: TRBJ2-7
cdr3_aa: CASRIRGESYEQYF
cdr3_nt: TGTGCCAGCAGGATTAGGGGCGAGAGCTACGAGCAGTACTTC

v_call: TRBV2
d_call: .
clone_size: .
j_call: TRBJ2-6
cdr3_aa: CASSEFGWRTKVANVLTF
cdr3_nt: TGTGCCAGCAGTGAGTTTGGTTGGCGGACGAAGGTGGCCAACGTCCTGACTTTC

v_call: TRBV7-9
d_call: .
clone_size: .
j_call: TRBJ2-7
cdr3_aa: CASSLEAGGSEQYF
cdr3_nt: TGTGCCAGCAGCTTAGAGGCAGGGGGGAGCGAGCAGTACTTC

v_call: TRBV28
d_call: .
clone_size: .
j_call: TRBJ2-4
cdr3_aa: CASSLSDSKNIQYF
cdr3_nt: TGTGCCAGCAGCCTATCCGACAGCAAAAACATTCAGTACTTC